The sequence of this T cell receptor beta chain was determined in a study of blood T cell repertoires in COVID-19. The CDR3 runs 15 residues. Germline CDR1 SGHRS, CDR2 YFSETQ. V was pared by 4 bases and J by 7 bases, with 8 bases of the junction left unmatched. Profiling relied on immunoSEQ multiplex PCR, and the TCRdb table lists in-frame clones only, not all of them. The sample includes 300,000 to 450,000 clones, about 85% of them seen just once. This receptor was identified in a woman under 30 with acute or convalescent COVID-19. The rearrangement joins TRBV5-1 to TRBJ2-1, with 10 bases fitting TRBD2. The sample taken for sequencing was peripheral blood. CDR3 in amino acids: CASSQQGLALNEQFF. In DNA, the CDR3 is TGCGCCAGCAGCCAACAGGGACTAGCGTTAAATGAGCAGTTCTTC.